This T cell receptor beta chain derives from a study of T cells in Graves' hyperthyroidism and ophthalmopathy. This clonotype was observed a handful of times. Its cognate antigen is unknown. Germline loops: CDR1 SEHNR, CDR2 FQNEAQ (reference sequence). V was trimmed by 6 bases and J by 6 bases, leaving 21 bases between them. This CDR3 has 15 residues. Inclusion characteristics of ophthalmopathy patients comprised a Clinical Activity Score of at least 3, a NOSPECS grade of at least 4, and duration under 3 months. The diagnostic basis comprised clinical symptoms, serum thyroxine and TRAb, thyroid ultrasound and orbital computed tomography. It was RNA transcripts that yielded the amplified TCR beta CDR3 regions. The study used the HTBI primer set for a first-round RT-PCR of the TCR CDR3. TCRdb analysed the multiplex PCR reads with MiXCR anew, one entry per CDR3 protein. The data show 300,000 to 500,000 distinct CDR3 sequences, over 11% seen once.

Study observations and caveats: In the blood, most expanded thyroid clonotypes above 0.001 appeared as well.

The rearrangement uses TRBV7-9 and TRBJ2-7; TRBD1 might be the D (7 bases). The TCR comes from a man aged 50-59 years with Graves' ophthalmopathy. The sample was blood. CDR3 sequence: CASSLQGVGGGEQYF. CDR3 DNA: TGTGCCAGCAGTCTCCAGGGGGTGGGAGGAGGCGAGCAGTACTTC.